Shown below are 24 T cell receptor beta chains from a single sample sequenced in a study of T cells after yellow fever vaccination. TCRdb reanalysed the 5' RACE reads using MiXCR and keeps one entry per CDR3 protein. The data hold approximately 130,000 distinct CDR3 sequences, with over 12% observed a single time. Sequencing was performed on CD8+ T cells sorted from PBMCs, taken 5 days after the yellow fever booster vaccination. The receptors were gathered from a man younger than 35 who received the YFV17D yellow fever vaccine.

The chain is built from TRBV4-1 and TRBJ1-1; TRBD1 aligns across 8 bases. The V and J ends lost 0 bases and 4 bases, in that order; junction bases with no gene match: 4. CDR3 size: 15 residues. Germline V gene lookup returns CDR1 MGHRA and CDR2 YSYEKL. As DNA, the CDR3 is TGCGCCAGCAGCCAAGATGGACAGGGTCGCACTGAAGCTTTCTTT. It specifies CASSQDGQGRTEAFF.

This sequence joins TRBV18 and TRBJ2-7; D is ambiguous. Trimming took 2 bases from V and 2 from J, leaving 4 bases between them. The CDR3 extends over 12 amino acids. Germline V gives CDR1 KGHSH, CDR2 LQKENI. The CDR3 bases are TGTGCCAGCTCACCAGGGCCCTACGAGCAGTACGTC. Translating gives CASSPGPYEQYV.

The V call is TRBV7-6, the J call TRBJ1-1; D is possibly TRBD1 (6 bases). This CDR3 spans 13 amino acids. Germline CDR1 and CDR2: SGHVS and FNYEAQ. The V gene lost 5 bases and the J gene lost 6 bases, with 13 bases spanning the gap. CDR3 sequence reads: CASSPIGGSEAFF. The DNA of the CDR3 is TGTGCCAGCAGCCCTATTGGGGGCTCTGAAGCTTTCTTT.

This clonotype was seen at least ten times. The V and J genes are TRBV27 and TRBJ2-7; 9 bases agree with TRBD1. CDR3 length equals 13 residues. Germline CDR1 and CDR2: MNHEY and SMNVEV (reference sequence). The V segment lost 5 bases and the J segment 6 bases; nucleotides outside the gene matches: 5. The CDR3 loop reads CASSPDRGGEQYV. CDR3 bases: TGTGCCAGCAGTCCGGACAGGGGCGGCGAGCAGTACGTC.

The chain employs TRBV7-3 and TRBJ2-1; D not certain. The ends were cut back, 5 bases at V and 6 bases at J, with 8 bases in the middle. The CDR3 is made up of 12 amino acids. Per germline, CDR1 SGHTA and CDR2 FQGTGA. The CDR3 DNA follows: TGTGCCAGCAGCCAAAGAACCAATGAGCAGTTCTTC. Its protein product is CASSQRTNEQFF. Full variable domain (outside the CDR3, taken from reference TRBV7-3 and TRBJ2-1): GAGVSQTPSNKVTEKGKYVELRCDPISGHTALYWYRQSLGQGPEFLIYFQGTGAADDSGLPNDRFFAVRPEGSVSTLKIQRTERGDSAVYLCASSQRTNEQFFGPGTRLTVL.

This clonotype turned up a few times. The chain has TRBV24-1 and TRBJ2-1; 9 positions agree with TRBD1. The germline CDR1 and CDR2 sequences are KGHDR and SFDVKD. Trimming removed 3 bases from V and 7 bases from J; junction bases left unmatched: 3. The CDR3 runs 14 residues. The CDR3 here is CATSDGTGRNEQFF. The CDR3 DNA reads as TGTGCCACCAGTGATGGGACAGGGCGGAATGAGCAGTTCTTC.

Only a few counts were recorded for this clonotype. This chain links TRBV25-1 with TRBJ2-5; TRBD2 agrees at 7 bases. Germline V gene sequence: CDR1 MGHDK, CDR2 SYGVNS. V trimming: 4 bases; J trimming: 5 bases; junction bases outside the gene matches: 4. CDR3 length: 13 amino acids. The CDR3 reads CASSGGGLETQYF. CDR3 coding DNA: TGTGCCAGCAGTGGGGGGGGTTTGGAGACCCAGTACTTC.

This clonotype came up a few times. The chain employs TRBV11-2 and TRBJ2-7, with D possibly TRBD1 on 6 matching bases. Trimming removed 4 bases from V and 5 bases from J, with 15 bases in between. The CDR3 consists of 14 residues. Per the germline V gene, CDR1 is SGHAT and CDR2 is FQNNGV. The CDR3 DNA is TGTGCCAGCAGCTATGGCGACAGGATACACGAGCAGTACTTC. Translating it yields CASSYGDRIHEQYF.

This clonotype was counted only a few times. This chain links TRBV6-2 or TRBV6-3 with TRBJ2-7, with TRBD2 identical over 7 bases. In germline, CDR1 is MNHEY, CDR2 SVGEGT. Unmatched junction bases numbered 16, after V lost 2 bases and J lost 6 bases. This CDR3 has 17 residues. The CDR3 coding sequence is TGTGCCAGCAGTTACGAGGACGGCGTGACTAGCCCGTTCGAGCAGTACGTC. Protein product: CASSYEDGVTSPFEQYV.

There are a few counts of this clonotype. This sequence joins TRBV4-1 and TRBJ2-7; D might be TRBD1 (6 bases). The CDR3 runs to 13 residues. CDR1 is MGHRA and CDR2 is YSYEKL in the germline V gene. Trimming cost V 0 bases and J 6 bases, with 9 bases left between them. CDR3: CASSQDVGGEQYF. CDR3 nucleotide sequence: TGCGCCAGCAGCCAAGACGTAGGGGGCGAGCAGTACTTC.

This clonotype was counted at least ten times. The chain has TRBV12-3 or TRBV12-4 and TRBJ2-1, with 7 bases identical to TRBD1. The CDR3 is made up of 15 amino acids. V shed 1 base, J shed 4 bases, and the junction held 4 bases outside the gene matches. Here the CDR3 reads CASSLGQGVYNEQFF. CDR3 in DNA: TGTGCCAGCAGTTTAGGGCAGGGGGTGTACAATGAGCAGTTCTTC.

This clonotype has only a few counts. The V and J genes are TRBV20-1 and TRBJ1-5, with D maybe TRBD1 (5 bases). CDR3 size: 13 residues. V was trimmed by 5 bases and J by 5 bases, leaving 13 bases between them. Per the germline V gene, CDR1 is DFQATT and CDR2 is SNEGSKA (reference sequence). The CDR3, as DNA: TGCAGTGCTCCGGGGGGGAGAGATCAGCCCCAGCATTTT. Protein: CSAPGGRDQPQHF.

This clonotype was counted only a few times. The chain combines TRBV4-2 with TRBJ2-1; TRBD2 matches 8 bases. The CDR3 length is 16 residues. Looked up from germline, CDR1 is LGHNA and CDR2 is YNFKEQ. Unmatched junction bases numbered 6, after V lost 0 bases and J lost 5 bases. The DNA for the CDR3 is TGTGCCAGCAGCCAAGATAGGAGCGGGGGCAACAATGAGCAGTTCTTC. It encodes CASSQDRSGGNNEQFF.

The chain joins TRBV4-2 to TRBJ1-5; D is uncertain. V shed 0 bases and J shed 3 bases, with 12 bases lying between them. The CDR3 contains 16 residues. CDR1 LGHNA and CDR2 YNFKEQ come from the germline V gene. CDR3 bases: TGTGCCAGCAGCCAAGAGTCAACGGTAATCAATCAGCCCCAGCATTTT. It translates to CASSQESTVINQPQHF.

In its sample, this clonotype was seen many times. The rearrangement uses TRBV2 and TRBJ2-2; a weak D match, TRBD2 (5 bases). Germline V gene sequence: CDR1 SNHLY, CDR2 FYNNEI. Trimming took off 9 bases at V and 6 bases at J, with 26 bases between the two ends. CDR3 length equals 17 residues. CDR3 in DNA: TGTGCCAGTCGCGTCGGGGAACCGACGAACCCACCCGGGGAGCTGTTTTTT. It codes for CASRVGEPTNPPGELFF. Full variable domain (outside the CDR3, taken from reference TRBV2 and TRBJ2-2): EPEVTQTPSHQVTQMGQEVILRCVPISNHLYFYWYRQILGQKVEFLVSFYNNEISEKSEIFDDQFSVERPDGSNFTLKIRSTKLEDSAMYFCASRVGEPTNPPGELFFGEGSRLTVL.

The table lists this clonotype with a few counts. The CDR3 loop is CASSQAGGAGELFF. The CDR3, as DNA: TGCGCCAGCAGCCAAGCAGGGGGGGCCGGGGAGCTGTTTTTT. The V and J genes are TRBV4-3 and TRBJ2-2, with D perhaps TRBD1 or TRBD2 (7 bases each). The V end was cut by 1 base, the J end by 6 bases, with 9 bases between. The CDR3 is 14 amino acids. Germline loops: CDR1 LGHNA, CDR2 YSLEER.

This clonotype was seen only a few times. CDR3 in amino acids: CSVAYGQDYEQYF. The CDR3 bases are TGCAGCGTTGCTTATGGACAGGACTACGAGCAGTACTTC. The V gene is TRBV29-1, the J gene TRBJ2-7; TRBD1 matches at 7 bases. CDR1 and CDR2 from the germline V gene are SQVTM and ANQGSEA. The V gene end was trimmed by 4 bases and the J gene end by 3 bases; junction bases not matched to a gene: 6. This CDR3 comprises 13 residues.

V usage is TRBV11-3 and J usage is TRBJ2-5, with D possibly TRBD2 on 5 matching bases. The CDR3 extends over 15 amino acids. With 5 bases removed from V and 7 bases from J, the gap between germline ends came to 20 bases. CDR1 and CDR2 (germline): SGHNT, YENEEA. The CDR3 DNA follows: TGTGCCAGCAGCCCGATACGTAGGACTTCGGGGACCCAGTACTTC. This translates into CASSPIRRTSGTQYF.

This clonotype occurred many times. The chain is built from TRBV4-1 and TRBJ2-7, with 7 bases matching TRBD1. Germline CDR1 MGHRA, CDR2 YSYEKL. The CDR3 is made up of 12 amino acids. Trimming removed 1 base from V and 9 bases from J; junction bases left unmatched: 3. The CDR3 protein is CASSQVPGGQYF. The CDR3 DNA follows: TGCGCCAGCAGCCAAGTTCCAGGGGGGCAGTACTTC.

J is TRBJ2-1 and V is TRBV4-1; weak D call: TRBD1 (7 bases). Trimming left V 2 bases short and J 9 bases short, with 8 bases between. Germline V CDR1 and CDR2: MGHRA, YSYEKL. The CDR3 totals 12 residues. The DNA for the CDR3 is TGCGCCAGCAGCCAACAGGGGGGTGAGCAGTTCTTC. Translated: CASSQQGGEQFF.

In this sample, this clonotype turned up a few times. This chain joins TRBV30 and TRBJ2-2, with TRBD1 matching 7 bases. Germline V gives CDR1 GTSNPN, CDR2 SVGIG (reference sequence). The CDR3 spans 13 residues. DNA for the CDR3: TGTGCTCAAGTACAGGGGTACGCCGGGGAGCTGTTTTTT. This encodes CAQVQGYAGELFF. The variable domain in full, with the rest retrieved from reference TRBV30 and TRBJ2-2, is SQTIHQWPATLVQPVGSPLSLECTVEGTSNPNLYWYRQAAGRGLQLLFYSVGIGQISSEVPQNLSASRPQDRQFILSSKKLLLSDSGFYLCAQVQGYAGELFFGEGSRLTVL.

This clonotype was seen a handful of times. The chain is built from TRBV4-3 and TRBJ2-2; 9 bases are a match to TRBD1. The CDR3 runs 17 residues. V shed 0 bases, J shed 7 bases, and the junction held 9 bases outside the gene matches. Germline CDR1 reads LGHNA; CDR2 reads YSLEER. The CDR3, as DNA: TGCGCCAGCAGCCAAGACGTCCCGGGACAGGGTATCGGGGAGCTGTTTTTT. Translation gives CASSQDVPGQGIGELFF.

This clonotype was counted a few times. CDR3 sequence: CASSEARTGVRPGYTF. Here the CDR3 DNA reads TGTGCCAGCAGTGAAGCCCGGACAGGGGTCCGGCCTGGCTACACCTTC. The rearrangement links TRBV2 to TRBJ1-2, with 9 bases identical to TRBD1. CDR3 length: 16 amino acids. Trimming removed 0 bases from V and 7 bases from J; junction bases left unmatched: 9. The germline V gene encodes CDR1 SNHLY and CDR2 FYNNEI.

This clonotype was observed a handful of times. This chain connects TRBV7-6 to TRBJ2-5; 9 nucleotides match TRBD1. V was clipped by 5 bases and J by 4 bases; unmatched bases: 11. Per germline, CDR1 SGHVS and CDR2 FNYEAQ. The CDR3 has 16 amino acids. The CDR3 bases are TGTGCCAGCAGCCGCCCAGACAGGGGGATAGGAGAGACCCAGTACTTC. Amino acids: CASSRPDRGIGETQYF.